This TCR beta chain was retrieved from a study of Tregs in tolerant kidney transplant recipients. Thawed PBMCs were FACS-sorted into unstimulated CD4+CD25+CD127- regulatory T cells, CD4+CD25- non-regulatory cells, CD4 and CD8 cells. Germline values: CDR1 MGHDK, CDR2 SYGVNS. V was cut by 5 bases and J by 3 bases, with 10 bases left in between. The CDR3 is made up of 13 amino acids. Clones were sequenced by immunoSEQ multiplex PCR, and TCRdb holds only the in-frame ones, with some missing. Of about 66,000 clones in the sample, around 90% are singletons; the top ten hold approximately 11%. This chain connects TRBV25-1 to TRBJ1-2; possibly TRBD1 for D (6 bases). Sequenced here: CD8+ T cells from blood, sampled before the transplant. The origin of this receptor is a human donor who received a combined kidney and bone marrow transplant. This chain's CDR3 is CASSQTGYYGYTF. CDR3 coding DNA: TGTGCCAGCAGTCAAACAGGGTACTATGGCTACACCTTC.